A single sample gave rise to the 18 T cell receptor beta chains below, sequenced in a study of T cell responses to AZD1222 COVID-19 vaccine. Method: immunoSEQ multiplex PCR; TCRdb's copy keeps in-frame clones and lacks some. Here the sample spans 130,000 or so clones, about 94% being singletons. Sequencing was performed on peripheral blood, taken on day 0 of AZD1222 vaccination. These receptors were obtained from an adult in good health.

This rearrangement joins TRBV19 to TRBJ2-5; D assignment may be TRBD1 or TRBD2 (6 bases each). The V gene's germline CDR1 is LNHDA and CDR2 SQIVND (reference sequence). The length of the CDR3 is 14 residues. V shed 10 bases and J shed 2 bases, with 17 bases lying between them. CDR3 amino acids: CATKGGQAQETQYF. The CDR3 DNA is TGTGCCACCAAGGGGGGCCAGGCGCAAGAGACCCAGTACTTC. Based on the CDR3 plus reference TRBV19 and TRBJ2-5, the full variable domain is DGGITQSPKYLFRKEGQNVTLSCEQNLNHDAMYWYRQDPGQGLRLIYYSQIVNDFQKGDIAEGYSVSREKKESFPLTVTSAQKNPTAFYLCATKGGQAQETQYFGPGTRLLVL.

This clone was counted once. This rearrangement joins TRBV7-9 to TRBJ1-5, with 8 positions matching TRBD1. Germline V gene data show CDR1 as SEHNR and CDR2 as FQNEAQ (reference sequence). The CDR3 contains 15 residues. J was trimmed by 1 base and V by 5 bases; bases with no gene match: 4. CDR3 amino acids: CASSAGTGSNQPQHF. The CDR3 bases are TGTGCCAGCAGCGCCGGGACAGGCAGCAATCAGCCCCAGCATTTT.

The CDR3 bases are TGCGCCAGCAGCCAAAGTTGGCGGAGCACAGATACGCAGTATTTT. Translating gives CASSQSWRSTDTQYF. V usage is TRBV4-3 and J usage is TRBJ2-3; D remains ambiguous. The germline gives CDR1 LGHNA, CDR2 YSLEER. The CDR3 has 15 amino acids. V shed 2 bases and J shed 0 bases, with 9 bases lying between them.

The V and J genes are TRBV30 and TRBJ2-7; tentatively, D is TRBD2 (6 bases). This CDR3 region has 14 residues. The germline V gene encodes CDR1 GTSNPN and CDR2 SVGIG (reference sequence). V lost 7 bases and J 3 bases, leaving 19 bases between the germline ends. The CDR3 protein is CALKLAVDYYEQYF. CDR3 in DNA: TGTGCCTTGAAACTAGCTGTCGATTACTACGAGCAGTACTTC.

V gene TRBV6-1 combines with J gene TRBJ2-7; possible D gene TRBD1, 6 bases. V was clipped by 0 bases and J by 5 bases, with 14 bases between them. The CDR3 is 15 residues long. Germline values: CDR1 MNHNS, CDR2 SASEGT. This CDR3 reads CASSEARQVLDEQYF. For the CDR3, the DNA is TGTGCCAGCAGTGAAGCACGACAGGTTCTCGACGAGCAGTACTTC.

CDR3 bases: TGCAGCGTTAGACAGGGAATCCCTGGGGCCTCCTACGAGCAGTACTTC. This translates into CSVRQGIPGASYEQYF. The V gene is TRBV29-1, the J gene TRBJ2-7, with 7 bases identical to TRBD1. The CDR3 is 16 amino acids. Germline loops: CDR1 SQVTM, CDR2 ANQGSEA. V lost 5 bases to trimming and J lost 0 bases; unmatched junction nucleotides: 13.

The V and J genes are TRBV27 and TRBJ2-1; 10 nucleotides line up with TRBD2. The CDR3 has 15 amino acids. Germline CDR1 and CDR2: MNHEY and SMNVEV (reference sequence). With V trimmed by 4 bases and J by 6 bases, 6 bases remained unmatched. The CDR3 sequence is CASSSKLAGVNEQFF. CDR3 DNA: TGTGCCAGCAGTTCGAAGCTAGCGGGGGTCAATGAGCAGTTCTTC.

This chain uses TRBV9 with TRBJ2-7; 7 nucleotides align to TRBD2. The CDR3 has 13 amino acids. Germline CDR1 and CDR2: SGDLS and YYNGEE. V gave up 3 bases and J gave up 3 bases; unmatched junction bases: 3. CDR3 loop: CASSETSDYEQYF. The CDR3 coding sequence is TGTGCCAGCAGCGAAACTAGCGACTACGAGCAGTACTTC.

The chain has TRBV28 and TRBJ1-1; no clear D. Germline V CDR1 and CDR2: MDHEN, SYDVKM. CDR3 length: 14 amino acids. With 5 bases removed from V and 2 bases from J, the gap between germline ends came to 12 bases. The CDR3 loop is CASSNQDGNTEAFF. As DNA, the CDR3 is TGTGCCAGCAGTAACCAAGACGGAAACACTGAAGCTTTCTTT.

DNA for the CDR3: TGTGCCAGCTTGACAGAAACCGGTTTCACTGAAGCTTTCTTT. Amino acids: CASLTETGFTEAFF. V usage is TRBV18 and J usage is TRBJ1-1; the D gene is possibly TRBD1 (5 bases). The CDR3 totals 14 residues. V was clipped by 7 bases and J by 4 bases, with 16 bases between them. The V gene's germline CDR1 is KGHSH and CDR2 LQKENI.

The J gene is TRBJ1-3, the V gene TRBV28, with TRBD1 identical over 7 bases. This CDR3 is 18 amino acids long. Germline V gives CDR1 MDHEN, CDR2 SYDVKM. V lost 2 bases to trimming and J lost 4 bases; unmatched junction nucleotides: 14. The DNA for the CDR3 is TGTGCCAGCAGTTTACCCGGACAGGCGTTGTCAAAAGGAAACACCATATATTTT. This codes for CASSLPGQALSKGNTIYF.

The chain couples TRBV4-1 to TRBJ1-6; D may be TRBD1 (5 bases). V lost 7 bases to trimming and J lost 1 base, with 14 bases between them. Germline V CDR1 and CDR2: MGHRA, YSYEKL. The length of the CDR3 is 16 residues. The CDR3 loop reads CASTPLGESYNSPLHF. CDR3 sequence (DNA): TGCGCCAGCACCCCATTGGGGGAATCCTATAATTCACCCCTCCACTTT.

The chain employs TRBV9 and TRBJ1-4; no definite D call. V was shortened by 0 bases and J by 0 bases, with 12 bases between the two germline ends. The CDR3 is 17 residues long. Germline V gene data show CDR1 as SGDLS and CDR2 as YYNGEE. CDR3 DNA: TGTGCCAGCAGCGTAGGTCCGGGGTCTGCAACTAATGAAAAACTGTTTTTT. Translation gives CASSVGPGSATNEKLFF.

The J gene is TRBJ2-7, the V gene TRBV11-2, with a weak D call TRBD2 (5 bases). Germline CDR1 SGHAT, CDR2 FQNNGV. The CDR3 is made up of 13 amino acids. The V end lost 0 bases, the J end lost 4 bases, and 7 bases lay between the germline ends. The CDR3 bases are TGTGCCAGCAGCTTAGATCGGGGTTACGAGCAGTACTTC. Residues: CASSLDRGYEQYF. Drawing the rest from reference TRBV11-2 and TRBJ2-7, the complete variable domain is EAGVAQSPRYKIIEKRQSVAFWCNPISGHATLYWYQQILGQGPKLLIQFQNNGVVDDSQLPKDRFSAERLKGVDSTLKIQPAKLEDSAVYLCASSLDRGYEQYFGPGTRLTVT.

This CDR3 is CASEKGTGGTEAFF. DNA for the CDR3: TGTGCCAGCGAAAAAGGGACAGGGGGCACTGAAGCTTTCTTT. The genes are TRBV2 and TRBJ1-1, with 11 bases that match TRBD1. The germline CDR1 and CDR2 sequences are SNHLY and FYNNEI. V was pared by 8 bases and J by 4 bases, with 6 bases of the junction left unmatched. The CDR3 contains 14 residues.

The V call is TRBV10-1, the J call TRBJ1-5; TRBD1 matches 10 bases. J was trimmed by 6 bases and V by 1 base; bases with no gene match: 9. There are 17 residues in the CDR3. Germline CDR1 WNHNN, CDR2 SYGVQD (reference sequence). The CDR3 is CASSEWWTGGNSQPQHF. CDR3 nucleotide sequence: TGCGCCAGCAGTGAGTGGTGGACAGGGGGAAACAGTCAGCCCCAGCATTTT.

This chain joins TRBV9 and TRBJ1-6, with D unresolved. Trimming took 4 bases from V and 0 from J, leaving 17 bases between them. Germline V gene data show CDR1 as SGDLS and CDR2 as YYNGEE. This CDR3 comprises 18 residues. CDR3 DNA sequence: TGTGCCAGCAGCTTGACGACGGAGAGGAGCTCCTATAATTCACCCCTCCACTTT. Its protein is CASSLTTERSSYNSPLHF.

The chain employs TRBV12-3 or TRBV12-4 and TRBJ1-2; D ambiguous. There are 13 residues in the CDR3. Deletions cut 5 bases from V and 3 bases from J, with 10 bases between. As DNA, the CDR3 is TGTGCCAGCAGTAAGAAGGACTACTATGGCTACACCTTC. This codes for CASSKKDYYGYTF.